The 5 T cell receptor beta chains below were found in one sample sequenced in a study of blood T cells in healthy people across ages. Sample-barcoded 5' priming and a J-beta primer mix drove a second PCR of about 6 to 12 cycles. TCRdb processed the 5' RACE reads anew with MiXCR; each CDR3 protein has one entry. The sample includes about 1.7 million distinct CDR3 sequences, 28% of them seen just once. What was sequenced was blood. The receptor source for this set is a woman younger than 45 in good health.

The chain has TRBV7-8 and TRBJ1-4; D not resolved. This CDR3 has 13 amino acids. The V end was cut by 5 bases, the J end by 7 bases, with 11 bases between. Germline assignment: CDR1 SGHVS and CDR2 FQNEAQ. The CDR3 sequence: CASSTPGGEKLFF. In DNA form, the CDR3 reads TGTGCCAGCAGCACCCCAGGTGGTGAAAAACTGTTTTTT.

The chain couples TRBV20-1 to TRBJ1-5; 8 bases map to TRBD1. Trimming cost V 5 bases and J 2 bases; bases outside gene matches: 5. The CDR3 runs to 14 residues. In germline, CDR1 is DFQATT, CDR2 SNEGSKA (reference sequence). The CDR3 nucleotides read TGCAGTGCTGGACAGGGTCAAGGCAATCAGCCCCAGCATTTT. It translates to CSAGQGQGNQPQHF.

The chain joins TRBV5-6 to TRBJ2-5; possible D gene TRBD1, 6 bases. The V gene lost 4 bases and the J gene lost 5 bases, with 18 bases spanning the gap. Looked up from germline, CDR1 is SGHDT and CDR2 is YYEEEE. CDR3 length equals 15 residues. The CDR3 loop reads CASSLTPGVGETQYF. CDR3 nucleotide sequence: TGTGCCAGCAGCCTCACCCCAGGGGTTGGGGAGACCCAGTACTTC.

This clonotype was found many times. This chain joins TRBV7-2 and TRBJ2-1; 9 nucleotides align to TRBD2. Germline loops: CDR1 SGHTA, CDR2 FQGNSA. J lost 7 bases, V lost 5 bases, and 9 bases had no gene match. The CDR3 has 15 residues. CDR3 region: CASSPELAGDNEQFF. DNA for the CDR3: TGTGCCAGCAGCCCCGAGTTAGCGGGGGATAATGAGCAGTTCTTC.

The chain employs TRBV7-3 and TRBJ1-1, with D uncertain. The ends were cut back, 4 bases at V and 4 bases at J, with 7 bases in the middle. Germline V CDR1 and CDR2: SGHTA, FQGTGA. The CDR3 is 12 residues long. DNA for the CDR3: TGTGCCAGCAGCTACACGTTCACTGAAGCTTTCTTT. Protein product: CASSYTFTEAFF.